The entry that follows covers one T cell receptor (beta chain) sequence. What it binds is not known. This record belongs to a study of cytomegalovirus exposure and HLA in healthy donors. About the research overall: About 85 million unique TCR sequences came from HLA-typed donors in an early release. Study results and limitations: TCR beta chains associated with HLA were, in a later analysis, more clonally expanded than equally common others. V segments that were indistinguishable, TRBV6-2 and TRBV6-3 among them, were omitted from analysis.

The primer mix had 60 Vbeta and 13 Jbeta primers. TCRdb's copy holds only in-frame clones and misses some; the assay was immunoSEQ multiplex PCR. Here the sample spans 150,000 to 200,000 clones, roughly 70% being singletons. This CDR3 has 16 residues. Specimen: PBMCs. This receptor was obtained from a woman in her forties in good health and CMV-seropositive. This sequence joins TRBV12-2 and TRBJ2-7; the table's D call, TRBD2, has no DNA check behind it. TRBV12-2 is a pseudogene. The CDR3 DNA reads TGTGCAAGTCGCCCCCCGACTAGCGGGAGGGTAGACGAGCAGTACTTC. This gives the protein CASRPPTSGRVDEQYF.